This TCR beta chain was identified in a study of radiotherapy plus CTLA-4 blockade in lung cancer. Study information: Disease control was achieved by 31% of patients, and objective responses by about 19%. Study-level findings and limits: With interferon-beta, early dynamics of blood T cell clones were reported to best predict response. Tumor-origin TCR clones grew in blood after radiotherapy plus ipilimumab.

Enrolled patients, whose metastatic non-small-cell lung cancer was chemo-refractory, received focal radiation plus CTLA-4 blockade with ipilimumab. Concerning this clone itself: Its matching antigen is unknown.

Assay: immunoSEQ multiplex PCR; the TCRdb copy retains only in-frame clones and omits some. The table records about 62,000 clones, approximately 77% of them present only once. Germline assignment: CDR1 SGHVS and CDR2 FQNEAQ. The CDR3 runs to 14 residues. The V end was cut by 7 bases, the J end by 6 bases, with 18 bases between. This sample comprised peripheral blood, obtained from a patient treated with radiotherapy plus ipilimumab. V gene TRBV7-8 combines with J gene TRBJ2-5, with D maybe TRBD2 (7 bases). This clonotype originated in a human donor with non-small cell lung cancer who had a complete response to radiotherapy plus ipilimumab. The CDR3 sequence: CASTFAGAGKTQYF. The CDR3 DNA is TGTGCCAGCACCTTTGCGGGGGCTGGGAAGACCCAGTACTTC.